The TCR beta chain described here comes from a study of PD-L1 blockade in urothelial cancer. On the study more broadly: Patients, treated from about 2014 onward, received atezolizumab 1,200 mg intravenously every 3 weeks. T cells numbered a median of 141,255 in the blood samples. Analyses used blood from 3 weeks (second dose) and 6 weeks after treatment start.

The time point here: peripheral blood 6 weeks after treatment start. Each patient gave between 1 and 8 samples of peripheral blood mononuclear cells, which were collected pretreatment and during treatment. The CDR3 extends over 16 amino acids. CDR1 SEHNR and CDR2 FQNEAQ come from the germline V gene (reference sequence). Unmatched junction bases numbered 4, after V lost 0 bases and J lost 3 bases. Sequencing used immunoSEQ multiplex PCR; TCRdb keeps in-frame clones, though not all of them. The sample holds 15,000 to 20,000 clones; about 83% are singletons and the top ten take less than 2%. The genes are TRBV7-9 and TRBJ2-5, with 10 bases that match TRBD2. This clonotype originated in a man aged 45-60 years with urothelial cancer. The sample was PBMCs, taken around atezolizumab (anti-PD-L1) treatment. This CDR3 reads CASSLALSGGKETQYF. The CDR3 coding sequence is TGTGCCAGCAGCTTAGCTCTTAGCGGGGGGAAAGAGACCCAGTACTTC.